Below, 27 T cell receptor beta chains from the same sample are listed, as sequenced in a study of blood T cells in healthy people across ages. A J-beta primer mix and a sample-barcoded 5' primer were used in a second PCR of roughly 6 to 11 cycles. TCRdb processed the 5' RACE reads anew with MiXCR; each CDR3 protein has one entry. In the table there are around 1,500,000 distinct CDR3 sequences, roughly 45% of which are singletons. The sample comprised blood. These receptors were obtained from a woman aged 18-30 years in good health.

The chain links TRBV3-1 to TRBJ1-6, with D maybe TRBD1 (5 bases). V was shortened by 0 bases and J by 10 bases, with 31 bases between the two germline ends. The germline CDR1 and CDR2 sequences are LGHDT and YNNKEL (reference sequence). The CDR3 runs to 21 residues. The CDR3 coding sequence is TGTGCCAGCAGCCAAGAACGGTTTCCCTCCGGGACTAATTTAGGACGGTCACCCCTCCACTTT. It encodes CASSQERFPSGTNLGRSPLHF.

This clonotype was detected only a few times. The chain is built from TRBV4-2 and TRBJ2-4; TRBD1 matches at 10 bases. The DNA end is a closer match to TRBJ2-5, so the J assignment may be wrong. This CDR3 is 16 amino acids long. Germline V gene data show CDR1 as LGHNA and CDR2 as YNFKEQ. The CDR3 protein is CASSPKDRGVGETQYF. DNA for the CDR3: TGTGCCAGCAGCCCTAAGGACAGGGGGGTTGGAGAGACCCAGTACTTC.

The chain couples TRBV2 to TRBJ2-1; 7 bases agree with TRBD2. Per the germline V gene, CDR1 is SNHLY and CDR2 is FYNNEI. The CDR3 length is 14 residues. Germline trimming cut 11 bases from V and 1 base from J; bases unmatched to any gene: 8. The DNA of the CDR3 is TGTGCCGGGGGGGAATGGGCATCCTACAATGAGCAGTTCTTC. It yields the protein CAGGEWASYNEQFF.

This clonotype showed up just a few times. The chain is built from TRBV5-1 and TRBJ1-2; 7 nucleotides line up with TRBD1. Unmatched junction bases numbered 6, after V lost 0 bases and J lost 7 bases. This CDR3 region has 14 residues. Germline values: CDR1 SGHRS, CDR2 YFSETQ. The CDR3 loop reads CASSLGGQYGGYTF. The CDR3 DNA is TGCGCCAGCAGCTTGGGGGGACAGTACGGTGGCTACACCTTC.

This clonotype was detected a few times. The chain has TRBV9 and TRBJ1-2; 7 nucleotides match TRBD1. This CDR3 spans 16 amino acids. Trimming cost V 4 bases and J 5 bases; bases outside gene matches: 14. The germline CDR1 and CDR2 sequences are SGDLS and YYNGEE. The CDR3 protein is CASSPATLAGGYGYTF. The CDR3 nucleotides read TGTGCCAGCAGCCCCGCGACTTTGGCAGGGGGGTATGGCTACACCTTC.

The V and J genes are TRBV20-1 and TRBJ2-3; 11 bases line up with TRBD2. V trimming: 3 bases; J trimming: 2 bases; junction bases outside the gene matches: 10. This CDR3 comprises 17 residues. CDR1 and CDR2 (germline): DFQATT, SNEGSKA (reference sequence). The chain's CDR3 is CSASGLAGGVFTDTQYF. The CDR3 DNA reads TGCAGTGCTAGTGGGTTAGCGGGGGGGGTTTTCACAGATACGCAGTATTTT.

This clonotype appeared a few times. V is TRBV5-1 and J is TRBJ2-1; TRBD2 aligns across 13 bases. The CDR3 sequence is 17 residues long. V lost 2 bases, J lost 9 bases, and 11 bases stayed unmatched. From germline, CDR1 is SGHRS and CDR2 YFSETQ. CDR3 loop: CASSLLAGGIILSEQFF. In DNA, the CDR3 is TGCGCCAGCAGCTTACTAGCGGGAGGGATAATTCTGAGTGAGCAGTTCTTC.

V gene TRBV6-5 combines with J gene TRBJ1-1; weak D call: TRBD1 (5 bases). V gave up 5 bases and J gave up 3 bases, with 16 bases separating them. The CDR3 has 15 residues. CDR1 is MNHEY and CDR2 is SVGAGI in the germline V gene. The CDR3 coding sequence is TGTGCCAGCAGTCTAGGGACGGATCGGGACACTGAAGCTTTCTTT. Translated: CASSLGTDRDTEAFF.

This chain uses TRBV7-2 with TRBJ2-6; D gene ambiguous. Germline assignment: CDR1 SGHTA and CDR2 FQGNSA. The CDR3 runs 15 residues. V lost 2 bases, J lost 4 bases, and 9 bases lay in between. CDR3 amino acids: CASSLKTQGANVLTF. The CDR3 region has the DNA TGTGCCAGCAGCTTAAAAACGCAAGGGGCCAACGTCCTGACTTTC.

This clonotype appeared many times. This sequence joins TRBV6-6 and TRBJ2-1; D ambiguous. V was shortened by 2 bases and J by 9 bases, with 11 bases between the two germline ends. The length of the CDR3 is 13 residues. Germline assignment: CDR1 MNHNY and CDR2 SVGAGI (reference sequence). The CDR3 DNA follows: TGTGCCAGCAGTTACGGCGCCCCCGGTGAGCAGTTCTTC. Encoded protein: CASSYGAPGEQFF.

J is TRBJ1-5 and V is TRBV20-1, with unresolved D. Trimming took off 0 bases at V and 5 bases at J, with 8 bases between the two ends. The CDR3 has 13 amino acids. Germline CDR1 DFQATT, CDR2 SNEGSKA (reference sequence). The CDR3: CSARDSRDQPQHF. The CDR3 DNA is TGCAGTGCTAGAGATTCTCGAGATCAGCCCCAGCATTTT.

The chain has TRBV20-1 and TRBJ2-3, with D possibly matching TRBD2 (7 bases). There are 14 residues in the CDR3. V shed 2 bases and J shed 2 bases, with 11 bases lying between them. CDR1 DFQATT and CDR2 SNEGSKA come from the germline V gene (reference sequence). The CDR3 reads CSARPRGLTDTQYF. The CDR3 bases are TGCAGTGCTAGACCGCGGGGGCTCACAGATACGCAGTATTTT.

This chain joins TRBV4-1 and TRBJ2-3; 8 bases map to TRBD2. There are 17 residues in the CDR3. Germline loops: CDR1 MGHRA, CDR2 YSYEKL. V shed 0 bases, J shed 2 bases, and the junction held 7 bases outside the gene matches. The chain's CDR3 is CASSQDTTSGDTDTQYF. CDR3 DNA sequence: TGCGCCAGCAGCCAAGACACCACTAGCGGCGACACAGATACGCAGTATTTT.

A single count supports this clonotype. This sequence joins TRBV6-5 and TRBJ2-7; TRBD2 aligns across 10 bases. Germline CDR1 reads MNHEY; CDR2 reads SVGAGI. This CDR3 comprises 16 residues. J was trimmed by 3 bases and V by 0 bases; bases with no gene match: 5. CDR3 coding DNA: TGTGCCAGCAGTTACTCCGGGGTAGCGGGGGGCTACGAGCAGTACTTC. Its protein is CASSYSGVAGGYEQYF.

Comments on this clonotype: This sequence may be a read error, since a much larger clone differs from it by one base. This rearrangement joins TRBV20-1 to TRBJ2-1; D call uncertain. The V gene's germline CDR1 is DFQATT and CDR2 SNEGSKA (reference sequence). Trimming cost V 7 bases and J 7 bases, with 11 bases left between them. The CDR3 has 11 residues. The CDR3 nucleotides read TGCAGTGACCTGGTCCGGAATGAGCAGTTCTTC. Translation: CSDLVRNEQFF.

This chain uses TRBV9 with TRBJ1-3; TRBD1 matches 7 bases. The CDR3 length is 20 residues. Unmatched junction bases numbered 18, after V lost 3 bases and J lost 0 bases. Germline CDR1 and CDR2: SGDLS and YYNGEE. The CDR3 sequence: CASSEGPGNRGQPSGNTIYF. The CDR3 DNA reads as TGTGCCAGCAGCGAGGGCCCAGGGAATCGGGGACAGCCCTCTGGAAACACCATATATTTT.

The chain has TRBV4-1 and TRBJ1-3; D gene unclear. Germline V gene data show CDR1 as MGHRA and CDR2 as YSYEKL. V lost 0 bases and J 2 bases, leaving 14 bases between the germline ends. The CDR3 has 17 amino acids. The CDR3 loop is CASSQEIGRNAGNTIYF. In nucleotides, the CDR3 is TGCGCCAGCAGCCAAGAAATAGGACGGAACGCTGGAAACACCATATATTTT.

The chain recombines TRBV20-1 with TRBJ1-1; maybe TRBD1 (5 bases). The V gene lost 0 bases and the J gene lost 1 base, with 15 bases spanning the gap. This CDR3 region has 16 residues. The V gene's germline CDR1 is DFQATT and CDR2 SNEGSKA (reference sequence). The CDR3 loop is CSARDFIRAGNTEAFF. The CDR3 DNA reads TGCAGTGCTAGAGATTTCATCAGGGCGGGGAACACTGAAGCTTTCTTT.

The rearrangement links TRBV9 to TRBJ1-4; 7 nucleotides match TRBD1. CDR1 SGDLS and CDR2 YYNGEE come from the germline V gene. CDR3 length: 14 residues. The junction had 5 bases not matched to a gene; V was cut back by 3 bases and J by 6 bases. The CDR3 reads CASSAGQAHEKLFF. As DNA, the CDR3 is TGTGCCAGCAGCGCAGGACAGGCTCATGAAAAACTGTTTTTT.

In this sample, this clonotype turned up many times. V is TRBV2 and J is TRBJ2-3; D is possibly TRBD1 (5 bases). Germline V gene data show CDR1 as SNHLY and CDR2 as FYNNEI. Trimming stripped 7 bases from V and 1 base from J, with 9 bases between. This CDR3 spans 13 amino acids. The CDR3 DNA reads TGTGCCAGCAACGGACAAGGCACAGATACGCAGTATTTT. Residues: CASNGQGTDTQYF.

The J gene is TRBJ2-3, the V gene TRBV9; TRBD2 agrees at 12 bases. The length of the CDR3 is 17 residues. Trimming cost V 3 bases and J 3 bases; bases outside gene matches: 8. The V gene's germline CDR1 is SGDLS and CDR2 YYNGEE. CDR3 amino acids: CASSASTSGRATDTQYF. The DNA for the CDR3 is TGTGCCAGCAGCGCCTCGACTAGCGGGAGAGCGACAGATACGCAGTATTTT.

Comments on this clonotype: A clone one base away is much larger, so this may be a read error. The chain combines TRBV13 with TRBJ1-2; maybe TRBD1 (6 bases). The CDR3 loop spans 14 amino acids. Trimming left V 5 bases short and J 4 bases short, with 14 bases between. Germline lookup yields CDR1 PRHDT and CDR2 FYEKMQ (reference sequence). The CDR3 sequence is CASSVAGGGYGYTF. As DNA, the CDR3 is TGTGCCAGCAGCGTAGCTGGGGGCGGCTATGGCTACACCTTC.

V is TRBV11-2 and J is TRBJ2-7; D uncertain. The CDR3 consists of 15 residues. CDR1 is SGHAT, CDR2 FQNNGV, per germline. V dropped 5 bases and J dropped 2 bases, with 16 bases sitting between them. The CDR3 here is CASSLTTDGPYEQYF. CDR3 DNA: TGTGCCAGCAGCCTAACAACGGACGGCCCCTACGAGCAGTACTTC.

The chain recombines TRBV20-1 with TRBJ2-2, with TRBD1 matching over 10 bases. The germline CDR1 and CDR2 sequences are DFQATT and SNEGSKA (reference sequence). Losses at the gene ends were 4 bases for V and 3 bases for J; bases not matched to a gene: 5. The CDR3 has 15 amino acids. CDR3 amino acids: CSATSGTGDTGELFF. The CDR3 DNA is TGCAGTGCTACATCCGGGACAGGGGACACCGGGGAGCTGTTTTTT.

This clonotype was counted only a few times. The CDR3 spells CASSDTGQMNTEAFF. The CDR3 DNA sequence: TGTGCCAGCAGCGATACAGGACAAATGAACACTGAAGCTTTCTTT. The chain is built from TRBV6-1 and TRBJ1-1, with a weak D call TRBD1 (5 bases). Trimming left V 6 bases short and J 0 bases short, with 14 bases between. CDR1 and CDR2 (germline): MNHNS, SASEGT. The CDR3 is 15 residues long.

A few counts support this clonotype. The genes are TRBV15 and TRBJ2-1; D is undetermined. Germline-derived CDR1 and CDR2 are LNHNV and YYDKDF (reference sequence). V lost 6 bases and J lost 7, with 16 bases in between. This CDR3 is 14 amino acids long. CDR3 sequence: CATSSSSAHNEQFF. CDR3 in DNA: TGTGCCACCAGTTCCTCTTCTGCGCATAATGAGCAGTTCTTC.

The V call is TRBV11-2, the J call TRBJ1-5; TRBD1 is a possible D gene (6 bases). The CDR3 has 15 amino acids. In germline, CDR1 is SGHAT, CDR2 FQNNGV. Trimming cost V 0 bases and J 3 bases, with 9 bases left between them. The CDR3 region is CASSLEGADNQPQHF. As DNA, the CDR3 is TGTGCCAGCAGCTTAGAGGGGGCGGACAATCAGCCCCAGCATTTT.